Below, 20 T cell receptor beta chains from the same sample are listed, as sequenced in a study of blood T cell repertoires in COVID-19. Method: immunoSEQ multiplex PCR; TCRdb's copy keeps in-frame clones and lacks some. The table includes around 220,000 clones, around 90% detected once. Source material: PBMCs or T cells enriched from blood (not recorded which). The receptors stem from a man younger than 40 who had been exposed to COVID-19.

The chain joins TRBV3-1 (or the pseudogene TRBV3-2) to TRBJ1-1, with D perhaps TRBD1 (5 bases). The length of the CDR3 is 14 residues. The germline V and J ends were trimmed by 1 base and 5 bases, with 11 bases remaining between them. Looked up from germline, CDR1 is LGHDT and CDR2 is YNNKEL (reference sequence). CDR3 region: CASSQGLGGTEAFF. The CDR3 region has the DNA TGTGCCAGCAGCCAAGGTTTGGGGGGGACTGAAGCTTTCTTT.

For the CDR3, the DNA is TGTGCCAGCAGCTTGAGGAGAGGCTACACCTTC. Translation: CASSLRRGYTF. This chain links TRBV5-8 with TRBJ1-2; D remains unclear. CDR3 length: 11 residues. V was clipped by 1 base and J by 8 bases, with 6 bases between them. Germline V gene lookup returns CDR1 SGHTS and CDR2 YDEGEE.

Of note for this clone: The same CDR3 arises from other DNA sequences in this sample as well. Here the CDR3 reads CASSLGTGNTIYF. DNA of the CDR3: TGTGCCAGCAGCCTAGGGACAGGAAACACCATATATTTT. The chain uses TRBV7-2 and TRBJ1-3, with D perhaps TRBD1 (6 bases). The CDR3 runs to 13 residues. CDR1 is SGHTA, CDR2 FQGNSA, per germline. Trimming shortened V by 5 bases and J by 4 bases, and 9 bases separated the two germline ends.

This rearrangement joins TRBV3-1 (or the pseudogene TRBV3-2) to TRBJ1-3; weak D call: TRBD1 (6 bases). This CDR3 spans 17 amino acids. The V gene lost 0 bases and the J gene lost 5 bases, with 17 bases spanning the gap. The germline V gene has CDR1 LGHDT and CDR2 YNNKEL (reference sequence). In DNA, the CDR3 is TGTGCCAGCAGCCAAGAAGTGGGACCACAGGGAAGAAACACCATATATTTT. Its protein product is CASSQEVGPQGRNTIYF.

The chain uses TRBV6-4 and TRBJ2-1; 9 nucleotides match TRBD2. The CDR3 spans 16 residues. J was trimmed by 6 bases and V by 0 bases; bases with no gene match: 6. Germline V lookup: CDR1 MRHNA, CDR2 SNTAGT. CDR3 coding DNA: TGTGCCAGCAGTGACTCGAAAGCGGGGGGCTTCAATGAGCAGTTCTTC. This translates into CASSDSKAGGFNEQFF.

V and J are TRBV4-1 and TRBJ2-5; 7 bases line up with TRBD2. Trimming took 1 base from V and 4 from J; bases not matched to a gene: 12. CDR1 is MGHRA and CDR2 is YSYEKL in the germline V gene. This CDR3 spans 17 amino acids. The CDR3 is CASSQGGLAGRGETQYF. In nucleotides, the CDR3 is TGCGCCAGCAGCCAAGGAGGGTTGGCAGGGAGGGGAGAGACCCAGTACTTC.

V usage is TRBV6-5 and J usage is TRBJ2-7; the match to TRBD1 covers 8 bases. Germline V lookup: CDR1 MNHEY, CDR2 SVGAGI. With 7 bases clipped from V and 1 base from J, the junction kept 6 bases outside the gene matches. The CDR3 runs 14 residues. CDR3 protein: CASTRGLTSYEQYF. DNA for the CDR3: TGTGCCAGCACCAGGGGGCTTACATCCTACGAGCAGTACTTC.

The rearrangement joins TRBV6-5 to TRBJ2-5; TRBD2 matches at 8 bases. Trimming at V came to 6 bases and at J to 5 bases, leaving 5 bases not matched to a gene. Germline V lookup: CDR1 MNHEY, CDR2 SVGAGI. The CDR3 extends over 13 amino acids. CDR3: CASRSGGSETQYF. The CDR3 DNA sequence: TGTGCCAGCAGAAGCGGGGGCTCGGAGACCCAGTACTTC.

V usage is TRBV12-3 or TRBV12-4 and J usage is TRBJ1-1; D remains ambiguous. Deletions cut 6 bases from V and 6 bases from J, with 11 bases between. The CDR3 contains 12 residues. The CDR3 loop is CASSFPRAEAFF. Here the CDR3 DNA reads TGTGCCAGCAGCTTTCCGAGGGCTGAAGCTTTCTTT.

V and J are TRBV11-1 and TRBJ1-1; D possibly corresponds to TRBD1 (5 bases). The CDR3 runs to 12 residues. V was pared by 6 bases and J by 11 bases, with 16 bases between. The germline V gene encodes CDR1 SGHAT and CDR2 FQDESV (reference sequence). CDR3 nucleotide sequence: TGTGCCAGCAGGGGGACTCCCGACGAGGCTTTCTTT. Its protein product is CASRGTPDEAFF.

This clone has more than one count but fewer than ten. The V and J genes are TRBV9 and TRBJ1-1; the match to TRBD1 covers 11 bases. Per the germline V gene, CDR1 is SGDLS and CDR2 is YYNGEE. The ends lost 5 bases at V and 4 bases at J; junction bases unmatched: 7. The CDR3 is made up of 15 amino acids. The CDR3 DNA follows: TGTGCCAGCAGTCCACCGGGACAGGGGGGCACTGAAGCTTTCTTT. Protein product: CASSPPGQGGTEAFF.

CDR3 in DNA: TGTGCCAGCAGCCCCACTAGCGGGGGGGCTCATGAGCAGTTCTTC. Its translation: CASSPTSGGAHEQFF. The chain uses TRBV11-1 and TRBJ2-1, with TRBD2 matching 13 bases. This CDR3 is 15 amino acids long. V lost 5 bases to trimming and J lost 8 bases; unmatched junction nucleotides: 6. The V gene's germline CDR1 is SGHAT and CDR2 FQDESV (reference sequence).

The chain recombines TRBV4-1 with TRBJ1-5; TRBD1 matches at 9 bases. Germline-derived CDR1 and CDR2 are MGHRA and YSYEKL. CDR3 length: 18 amino acids. V shed 3 bases, J shed 5 bases, and the junction held 14 bases outside the gene matches. The CDR3 DNA is TGCGCCAGCAGCCATCCCGACAGGGGGAAGGCTACGGATCAGCCCCAGCATTTT. Translating it yields CASSHPDRGKATDQPQHF.

The chain employs TRBV5-1 and TRBJ2-7; 8 bases match TRBD2. With V trimmed by 0 bases and J by 0 bases, 5 bases remained unmatched. Germline V gene data show CDR1 as SGHRS and CDR2 as YFSETQ. The CDR3 contains 16 residues. CDR3 bases: TGCGCCAGCAGCTTGGCCGCCGGGACTAGCTCCTACGAGCAGTACTTC. Its translation is CASSLAAGTSSYEQYF.

This clone was seen more than once but under ten times. As DNA, the CDR3 is TGTGCCAGCAGCTTGCCCCCCGCGGGCACAGGGGGTTCCGAGCAGTACTTC. Residues: CASSLPPAGTGGSEQYF. The V and J genes are TRBV5-4 and TRBJ2-7; 8 bases map to TRBD1. Germline lookup yields CDR1 SGHNT and CDR2 YYREEE (reference sequence). This CDR3 has 17 amino acids. The V gene end was trimmed by 1 base and the J gene end by 6 bases; junction bases not matched to a gene: 15.

The chain carries TRBV16 and TRBJ2-7, with TRBD2 matching over 15 bases. V dropped 2 bases and J dropped 5; count of bases not matched to a gene: 19. CDR1 is KGHSY and CDR2 is FQNENV in the germline V gene. The CDR3 is 21 amino acids. The CDR3 region has the DNA TGTGCCAGCAGCCAAAGCCCCAGGACTAGCGGGGGGGCCCACGTCCCCCACGAGCAGTACTTC. It codes for CASSQSPRTSGGAHVPHEQYF. Complete variable domain (other parts from reference TRBV16 and TRBJ2-7): GEEVAQTPKHLVRGEGQKAKLYCAPIKGHSYVFWYQQVLKNEFKFLISFQNENVFDETGMPKERFSAKCLPNSPCSLEIQATKLEDSAVYFCASSQSPRTSGGAHVPHEQYFGPGTRLTVT.

The V call is TRBV18, the J call TRBJ2-3; the D gene is possibly TRBD2 (6 bases). CDR1 KGHSH and CDR2 LQKENI come from the germline V gene. The CDR3 is made up of 11 amino acids. V was shortened by 6 bases and J by 10 bases, with 11 bases between the two germline ends. CDR3 DNA: TGTGCCAGCTCCTCGCCGGGGGCGCAGTATTTT. Residues: CASSSPGAQYF.

This chain links TRBV4-1 with TRBJ2-1; the D gene is possibly TRBD2 (6 bases). This CDR3 has 13 amino acids. Germline CDR1 MGHRA, CDR2 YSYEKL. Trimming took 0 bases from V and 10 from J, leaving 10 bases between them. CDR3 region: CASSQDGGREQFF. The CDR3 DNA follows: TGCGCCAGCAGCCAAGACGGGGGACGCGAGCAGTTCTTC.

The genes are TRBV3-1 (or the pseudogene TRBV3-2) and TRBJ1-6; D unclear. CDR3 size: 13 residues. The V and J ends lost 1 base and 11 bases respectively, with 9 bases between them. Germline loops: CDR1 LGHDT, CDR2 YNNKEL (reference sequence). The CDR3 DNA follows: TGTGCCAGCAGCCAAGGTCCAGTCACACCCCTCCACTTT. Encoded protein: CASSQGPVTPLHF.

The chain combines TRBV27 with TRBJ1-2; D remains unclear. The CDR3 has 15 residues. CDR1 is MNHEY and CDR2 is SMNVEV in the germline V gene (reference sequence). The germline V and J ends were trimmed by 6 bases and 1 base, with 15 bases remaining between them. The CDR3 sequence: CASRLAAGDNYGYTF. As DNA, the CDR3 is TGTGCCAGCAGACTAGCGGCTGGGGATAACTATGGCTACACCTTC.